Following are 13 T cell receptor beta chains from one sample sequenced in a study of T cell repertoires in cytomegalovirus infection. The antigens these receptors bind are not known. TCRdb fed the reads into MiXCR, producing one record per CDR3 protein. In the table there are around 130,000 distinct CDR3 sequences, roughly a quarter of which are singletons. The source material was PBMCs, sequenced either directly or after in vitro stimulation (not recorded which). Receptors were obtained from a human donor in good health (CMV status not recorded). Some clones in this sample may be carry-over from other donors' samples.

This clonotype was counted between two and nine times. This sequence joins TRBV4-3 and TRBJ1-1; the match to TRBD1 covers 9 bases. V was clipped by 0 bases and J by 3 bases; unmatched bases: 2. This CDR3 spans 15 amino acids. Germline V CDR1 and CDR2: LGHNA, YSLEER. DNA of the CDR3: TGCGCCAGCAGCCAAGATGGACAGGGGTACACTGAAGCTTTCTTT. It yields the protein CASSQDGQGYTEAFF.

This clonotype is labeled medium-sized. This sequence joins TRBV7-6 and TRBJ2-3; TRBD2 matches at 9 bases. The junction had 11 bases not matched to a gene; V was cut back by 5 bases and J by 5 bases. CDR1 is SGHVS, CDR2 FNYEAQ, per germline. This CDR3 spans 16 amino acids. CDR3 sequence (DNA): TGTGCCAGCAGCATAGGCGCGGGAGGGCCGAGAGATACGCAGTATTTT. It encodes CASSIGAGGPRDTQYF.

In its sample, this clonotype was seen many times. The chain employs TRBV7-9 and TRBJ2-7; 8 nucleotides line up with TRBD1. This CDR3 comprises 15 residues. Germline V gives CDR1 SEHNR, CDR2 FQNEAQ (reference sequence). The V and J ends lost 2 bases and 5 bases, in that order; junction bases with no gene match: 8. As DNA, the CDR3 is TGTGCCAGCAGCTTAAGGACAGGGTTGGCCCACGAGCAGTACTTC. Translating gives CASSLRTGLAHEQYF.

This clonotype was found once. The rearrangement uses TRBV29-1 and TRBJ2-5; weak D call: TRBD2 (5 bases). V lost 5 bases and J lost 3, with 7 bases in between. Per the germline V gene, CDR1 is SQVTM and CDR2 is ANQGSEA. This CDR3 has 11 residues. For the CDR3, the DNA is TGCAGCGTTTCCGGGAAAGAGACCCAGTACTTC. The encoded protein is CSVSGKETQYF.

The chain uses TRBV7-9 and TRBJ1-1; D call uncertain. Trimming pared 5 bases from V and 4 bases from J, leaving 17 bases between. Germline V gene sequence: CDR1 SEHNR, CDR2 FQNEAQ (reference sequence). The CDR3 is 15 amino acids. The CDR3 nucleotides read TGTGCCAGCAGCGAAGGTACCCGGGGAGTCACTGAAGCTTTCTTT. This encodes CASSEGTRGVTEAFF.

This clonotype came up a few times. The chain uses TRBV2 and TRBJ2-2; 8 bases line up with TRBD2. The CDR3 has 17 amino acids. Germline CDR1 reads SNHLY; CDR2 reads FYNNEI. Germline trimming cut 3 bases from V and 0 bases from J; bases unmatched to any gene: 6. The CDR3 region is CASSDPSGGANTGELFF. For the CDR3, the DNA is TGTGCCAGCAGTGACCCCTCCGGGGGGGCGAACACCGGGGAGCTGTTTTTT.

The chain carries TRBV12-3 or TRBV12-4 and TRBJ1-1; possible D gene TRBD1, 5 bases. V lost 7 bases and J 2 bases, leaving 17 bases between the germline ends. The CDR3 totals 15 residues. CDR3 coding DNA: TGTGCCAGCACCAATGGGGGAGGCTTTAACACTGAAGCTTTCTTT. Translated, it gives CASTNGGGFNTEAFF.

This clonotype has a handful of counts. CDR3 protein: CASSTTSKRSEQFF. Written as DNA, the CDR3 is TGTGCCAGCAGCACGACTAGTAAACGGAGTGAGCAGTTCTTC. The V call is TRBV11-2, the J call TRBJ2-1; weak D call: TRBD2 (6 bases). Per the germline V gene, CDR1 is SGHAT and CDR2 is FQNNGV. The CDR3 runs to 14 residues. V lost 5 bases and J lost 9, with 17 bases in between.

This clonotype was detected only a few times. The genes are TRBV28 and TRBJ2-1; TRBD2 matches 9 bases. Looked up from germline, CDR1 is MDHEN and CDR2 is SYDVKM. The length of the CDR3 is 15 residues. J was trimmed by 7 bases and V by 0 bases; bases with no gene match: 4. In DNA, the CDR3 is TGTGCCAGCAGTTTATGGGCTAGCGGGATTAATGAGCAGTTCTTC. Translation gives CASSLWASGINEQFF.

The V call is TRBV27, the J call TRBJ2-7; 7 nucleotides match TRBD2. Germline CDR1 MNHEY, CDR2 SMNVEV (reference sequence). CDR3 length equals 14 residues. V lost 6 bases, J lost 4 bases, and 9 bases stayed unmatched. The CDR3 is CASRPSGGIYEQYF. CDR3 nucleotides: TGTGCCAGCAGACCCTCGGGGGGTATATACGAGCAGTACTTC.

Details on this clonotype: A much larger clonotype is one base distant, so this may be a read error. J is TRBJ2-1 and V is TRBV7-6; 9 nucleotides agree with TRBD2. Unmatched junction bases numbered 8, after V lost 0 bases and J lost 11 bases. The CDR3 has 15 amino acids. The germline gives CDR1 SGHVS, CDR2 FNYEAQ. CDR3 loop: CASSLAAGGPFKQFF. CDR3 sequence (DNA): TGTGCCAGCAGCTTAGCGGCGGGAGGGCCGTTTAAGCAGTTCTTC.

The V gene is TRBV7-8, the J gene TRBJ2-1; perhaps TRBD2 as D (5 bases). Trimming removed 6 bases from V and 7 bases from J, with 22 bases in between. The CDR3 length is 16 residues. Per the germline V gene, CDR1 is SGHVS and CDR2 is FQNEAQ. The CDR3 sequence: CASRPGPGQLGNEQFF. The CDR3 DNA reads TGTGCCAGCAGACCCGGACCGGGCCAACTAGGGAATGAGCAGTTCTTC.

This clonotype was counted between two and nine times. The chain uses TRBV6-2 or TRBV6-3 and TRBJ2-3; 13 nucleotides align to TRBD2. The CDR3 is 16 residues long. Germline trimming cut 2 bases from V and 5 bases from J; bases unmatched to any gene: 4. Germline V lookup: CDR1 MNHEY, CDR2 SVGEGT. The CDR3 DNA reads TGTGCCAGCAGTTACCGACTAGCGGGAGGCCGAGATACGCAGTATTTT. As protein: CASSYRLAGGRDTQYF.